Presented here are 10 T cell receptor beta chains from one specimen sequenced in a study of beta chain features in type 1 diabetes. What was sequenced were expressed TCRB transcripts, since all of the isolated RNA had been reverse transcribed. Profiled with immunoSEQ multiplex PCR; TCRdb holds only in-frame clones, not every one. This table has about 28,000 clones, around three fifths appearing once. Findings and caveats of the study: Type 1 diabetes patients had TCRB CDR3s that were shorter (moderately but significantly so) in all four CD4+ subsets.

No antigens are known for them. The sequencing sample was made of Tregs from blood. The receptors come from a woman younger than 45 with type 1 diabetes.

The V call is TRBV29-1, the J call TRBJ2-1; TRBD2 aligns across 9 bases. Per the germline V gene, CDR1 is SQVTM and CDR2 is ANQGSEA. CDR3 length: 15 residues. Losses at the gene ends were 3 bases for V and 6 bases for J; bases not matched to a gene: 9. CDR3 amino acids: CSVDQTSGGFNEQFF. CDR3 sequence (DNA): TGCAGCGTTGATCAGACTAGCGGAGGTTTCAATGAGCAGTTCTTC.

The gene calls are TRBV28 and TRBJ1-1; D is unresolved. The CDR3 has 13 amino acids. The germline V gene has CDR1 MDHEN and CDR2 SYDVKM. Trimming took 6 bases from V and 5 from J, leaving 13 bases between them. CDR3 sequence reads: CASRPPLRTEAFF. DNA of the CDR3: TGTGCCAGCAGACCTCCCCTGAGGACTGAAGCTTTCTTT.

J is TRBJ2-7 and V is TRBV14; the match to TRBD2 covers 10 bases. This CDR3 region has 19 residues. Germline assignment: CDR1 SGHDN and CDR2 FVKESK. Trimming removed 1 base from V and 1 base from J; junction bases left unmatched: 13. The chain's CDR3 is CASSQVRPSSGSWSYEQYF. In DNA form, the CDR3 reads TGTGCCAGCAGCCAAGTTAGGCCATCTAGCGGGAGTTGGTCCTACGAGCAGTACTTC.

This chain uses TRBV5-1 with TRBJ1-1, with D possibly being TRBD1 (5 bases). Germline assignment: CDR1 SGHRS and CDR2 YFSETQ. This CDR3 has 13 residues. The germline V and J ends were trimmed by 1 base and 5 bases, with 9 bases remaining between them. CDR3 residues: CASSLLGGTEAFF. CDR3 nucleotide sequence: TGCGCCAGCAGCTTGTTGGGGGGTACTGAAGCTTTCTTT.

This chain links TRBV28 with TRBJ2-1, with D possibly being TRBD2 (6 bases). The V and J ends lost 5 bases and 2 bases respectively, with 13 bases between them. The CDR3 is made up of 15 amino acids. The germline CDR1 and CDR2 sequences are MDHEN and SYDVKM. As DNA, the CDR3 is TGTGCCAGCAGTCCCCCAGCGGGCGCCTACAATGAGCAGTTCTTC. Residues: CASSPPAGAYNEQFF.

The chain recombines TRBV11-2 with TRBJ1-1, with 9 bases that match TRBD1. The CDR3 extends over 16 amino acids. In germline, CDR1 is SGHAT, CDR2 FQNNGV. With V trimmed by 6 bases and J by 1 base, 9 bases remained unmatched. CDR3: CASRTQPGQGNTEAFF. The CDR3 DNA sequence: TGTGCCAGCAGAACGCAACCGGGACAGGGGAACACTGAAGCTTTCTTT.

The CDR3 DNA sequence: TGCAGCGTTGGGACTAGCGCGAACACCGGGGAGCTGTTTTTT. Protein product: CSVGTSANTGELFF. This chain uses TRBV29-1 with TRBJ2-2, with 9 bases matching TRBD2. CDR1 is SQVTM, CDR2 ANQGSEA, per germline. Losses at the gene ends were 4 bases for V and 0 bases for J; bases not matched to a gene: 0. This CDR3 has 14 amino acids.

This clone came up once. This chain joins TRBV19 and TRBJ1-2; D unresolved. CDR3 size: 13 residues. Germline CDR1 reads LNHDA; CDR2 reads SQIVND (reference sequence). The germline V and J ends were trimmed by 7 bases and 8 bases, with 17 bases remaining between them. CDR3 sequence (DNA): TGTGCCAGTACACTGAGGAGGGATCGGGGCTACACCTTC. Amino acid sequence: CASTLRRDRGYTF.

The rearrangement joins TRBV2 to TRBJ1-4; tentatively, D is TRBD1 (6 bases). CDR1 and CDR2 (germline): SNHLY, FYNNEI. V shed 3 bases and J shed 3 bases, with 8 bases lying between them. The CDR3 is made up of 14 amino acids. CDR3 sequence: CASSDRGANEKLFF. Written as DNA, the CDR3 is TGTGCCAGCAGTGACAGGGGTGCTAATGAAAAACTGTTTTTT.

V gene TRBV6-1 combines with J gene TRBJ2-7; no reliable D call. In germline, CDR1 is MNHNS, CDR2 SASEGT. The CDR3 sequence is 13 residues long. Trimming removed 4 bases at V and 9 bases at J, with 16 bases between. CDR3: CASSATLVSGQYF. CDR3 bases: TGTGCCAGCAGTGCCACTTTGGTCTCCGGGCAGTACTTC.